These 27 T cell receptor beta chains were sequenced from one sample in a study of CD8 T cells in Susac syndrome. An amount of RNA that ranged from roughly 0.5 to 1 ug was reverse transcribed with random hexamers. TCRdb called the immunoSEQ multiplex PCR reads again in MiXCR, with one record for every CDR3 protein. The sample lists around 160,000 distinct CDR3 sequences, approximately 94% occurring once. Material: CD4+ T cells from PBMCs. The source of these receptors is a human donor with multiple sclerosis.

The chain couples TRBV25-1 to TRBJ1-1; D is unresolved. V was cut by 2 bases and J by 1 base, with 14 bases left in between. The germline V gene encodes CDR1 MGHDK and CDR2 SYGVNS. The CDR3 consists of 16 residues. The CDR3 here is CASSEVTDAGNTEAFF. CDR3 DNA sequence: TGTGCCAGCAGTGAAGTTACAGACGCGGGGAACACTGAAGCTTTCTTT.

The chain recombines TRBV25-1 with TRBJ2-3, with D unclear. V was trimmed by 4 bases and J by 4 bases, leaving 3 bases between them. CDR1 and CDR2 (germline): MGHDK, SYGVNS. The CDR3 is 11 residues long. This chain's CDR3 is CASSGADTQYF. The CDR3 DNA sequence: TGTGCCAGCAGTGGAGCAGATACGCAGTATTTT.

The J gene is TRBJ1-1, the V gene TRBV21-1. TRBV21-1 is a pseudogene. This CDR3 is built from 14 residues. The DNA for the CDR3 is TGTGCCAGCAGCCACAGAGCTTGGAACACTGAAGCTTTCTTT. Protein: CASSHRAWNTEAFF.

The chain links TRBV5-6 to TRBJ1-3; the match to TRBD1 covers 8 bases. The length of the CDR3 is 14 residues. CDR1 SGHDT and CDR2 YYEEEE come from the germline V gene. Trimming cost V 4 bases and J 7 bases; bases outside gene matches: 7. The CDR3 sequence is CASSGQGAGNTIYF. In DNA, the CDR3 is TGTGCCAGCAGCGGACAGGGCGCGGGGAACACCATATATTTT.

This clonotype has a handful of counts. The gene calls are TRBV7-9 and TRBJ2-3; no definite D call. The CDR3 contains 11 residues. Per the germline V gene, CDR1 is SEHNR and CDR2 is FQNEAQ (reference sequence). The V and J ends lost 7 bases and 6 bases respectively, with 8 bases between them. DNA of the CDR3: TGTGCCAGCACCACGGGCGATACGCAGTATTTT. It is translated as CASTTGDTQYF.

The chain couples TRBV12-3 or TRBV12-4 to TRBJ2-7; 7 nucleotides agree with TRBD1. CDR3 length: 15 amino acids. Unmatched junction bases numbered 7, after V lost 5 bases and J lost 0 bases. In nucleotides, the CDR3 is TGTGCCAGCAGTACGACAGGGCTTAGCTCCTACGAGCAGTACTTC. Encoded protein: CASSTTGLSSYEQYF.

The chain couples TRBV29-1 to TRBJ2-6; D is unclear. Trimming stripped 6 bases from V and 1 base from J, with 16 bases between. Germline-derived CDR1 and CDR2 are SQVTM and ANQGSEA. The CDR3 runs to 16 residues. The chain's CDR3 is CSVPGVGVSGANVLTF. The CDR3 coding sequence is TGCAGCGTCCCCGGAGTTGGGGTATCTGGGGCCAACGTCCTGACTTTC.

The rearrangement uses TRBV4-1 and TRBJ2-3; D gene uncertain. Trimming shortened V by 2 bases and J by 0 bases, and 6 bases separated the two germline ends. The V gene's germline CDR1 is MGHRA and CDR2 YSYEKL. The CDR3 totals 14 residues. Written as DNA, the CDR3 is TGCGCCAGCAGCCAACCCGACAGCACAGATACGCAGTATTTT. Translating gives CASSQPDSTDTQYF.

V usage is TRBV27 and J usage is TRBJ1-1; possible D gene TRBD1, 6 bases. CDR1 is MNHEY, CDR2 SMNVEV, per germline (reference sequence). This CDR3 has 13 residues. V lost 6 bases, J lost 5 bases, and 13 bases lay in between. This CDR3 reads CASRRTVGTEAFF. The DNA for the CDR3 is TGTGCCAGCAGGCGGACAGTGGGTACTGAAGCTTTCTTT.

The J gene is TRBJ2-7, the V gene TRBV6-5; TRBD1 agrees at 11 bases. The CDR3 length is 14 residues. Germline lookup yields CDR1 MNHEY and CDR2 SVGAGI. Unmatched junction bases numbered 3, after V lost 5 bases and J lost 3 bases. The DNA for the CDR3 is TGTGCCAGCAGTAAAGGGACAGGGGGCTACGAGCAGTACTTC. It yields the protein CASSKGTGGYEQYF.

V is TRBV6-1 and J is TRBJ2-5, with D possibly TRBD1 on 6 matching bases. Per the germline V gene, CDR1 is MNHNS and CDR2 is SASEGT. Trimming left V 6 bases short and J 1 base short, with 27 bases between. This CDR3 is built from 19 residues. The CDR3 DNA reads TGTGCCAGCAGCCCTCCCGGCCGACAGGTTGAGAAGCCCCAAGAGACCCAGTACTTC. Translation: CASSPPGRQVEKPQETQYF.

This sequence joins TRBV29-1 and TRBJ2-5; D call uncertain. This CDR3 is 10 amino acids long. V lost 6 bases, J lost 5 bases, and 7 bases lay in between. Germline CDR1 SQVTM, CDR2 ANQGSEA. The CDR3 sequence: CSVLDETQYF. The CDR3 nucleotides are TGCAGCGTCCTAGATGAGACCCAGTACTTC.

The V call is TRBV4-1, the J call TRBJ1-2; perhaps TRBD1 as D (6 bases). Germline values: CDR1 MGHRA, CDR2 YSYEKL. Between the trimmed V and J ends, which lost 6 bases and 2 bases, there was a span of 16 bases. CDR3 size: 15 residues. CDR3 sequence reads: CASSFRGGQNYGYTF. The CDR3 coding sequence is TGCGCCAGCAGTTTCCGAGGGGGACAAAACTATGGCTACACCTTC.

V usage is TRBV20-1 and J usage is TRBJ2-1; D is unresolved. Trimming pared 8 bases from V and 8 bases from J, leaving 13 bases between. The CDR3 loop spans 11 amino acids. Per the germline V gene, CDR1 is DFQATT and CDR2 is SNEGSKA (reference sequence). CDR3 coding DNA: TGCAGTTTTCAGGATGGGTATGAGCAGTTCTTC. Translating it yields CSFQDGYEQFF.

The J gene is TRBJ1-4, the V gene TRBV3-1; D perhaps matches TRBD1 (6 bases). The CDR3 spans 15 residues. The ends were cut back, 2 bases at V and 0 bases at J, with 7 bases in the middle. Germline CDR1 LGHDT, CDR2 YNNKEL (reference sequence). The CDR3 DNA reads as TGTGCCAGCAGCCAAACAGGGACAACTAATGAAAAACTGTTTTTT. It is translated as CASSQTGTTNEKLFF.

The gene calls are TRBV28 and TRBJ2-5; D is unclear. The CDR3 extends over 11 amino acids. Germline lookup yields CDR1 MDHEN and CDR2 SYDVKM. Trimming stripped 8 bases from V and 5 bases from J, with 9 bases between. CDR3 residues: CASGFLETQYF. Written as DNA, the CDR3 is TGTGCCAGCGGATTTCTCGAGACCCAGTACTTC.

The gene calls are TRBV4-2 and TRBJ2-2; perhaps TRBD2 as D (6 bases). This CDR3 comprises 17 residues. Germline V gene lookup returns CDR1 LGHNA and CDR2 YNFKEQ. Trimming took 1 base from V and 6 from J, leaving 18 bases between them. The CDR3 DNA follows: TGTGCCAGCAGCCAAGGAGGAGGGGCCCGGCTCCCCGGGGAGCTGTTTTTT. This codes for CASSQGGGARLPGELFF.

CDR3 in DNA: TGTGCCGCAAAACCAACGCCGGGACAGGGGAACTATGGCTACACCTTC. Its protein product is CAAKPTPGQGNYGYTF. The chain carries TRBV27 and TRBJ1-2; the match to TRBD1 covers 10 bases. Germline V lookup: CDR1 MNHEY, CDR2 SMNVEV (reference sequence). The CDR3 extends over 16 amino acids. V was pared by 11 bases and J by 2 bases, with 14 bases of the junction left unmatched.

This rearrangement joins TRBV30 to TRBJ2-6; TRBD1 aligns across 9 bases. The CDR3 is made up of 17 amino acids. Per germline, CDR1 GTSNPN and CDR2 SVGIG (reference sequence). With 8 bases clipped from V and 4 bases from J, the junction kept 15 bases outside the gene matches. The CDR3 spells CAIIPGQGTAGANVLTF. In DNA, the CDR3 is TGTGCCATTATTCCGGGACAGGGAACAGCAGGGGCCAACGTCCTGACTTTC. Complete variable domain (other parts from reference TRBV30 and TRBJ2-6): SQTIHQWPATLVQPVGSPLSLECTVEGTSNPNLYWYRQAAGRGLQLLFYSVGIGQISSEVPQNLSASRPQDRQFILSSKKLLLSDSGFYLCAIIPGQGTAGANVLTFGAGSRLTVL.

The CDR3 sequence: CASSRDRGNTEAFF. The CDR3 coding sequence is TGTGCCAGTAGTCGGGACAGGGGGAACACTGAAGCTTTCTTT. The chain has TRBV19 and TRBJ1-1, with 10 bases that match TRBD1. CDR1 is LNHDA, CDR2 SQIVND, per germline (reference sequence). The CDR3 is 14 residues long. The V segment lost 5 bases and the J segment 1 base; nucleotides outside the gene matches: 1.

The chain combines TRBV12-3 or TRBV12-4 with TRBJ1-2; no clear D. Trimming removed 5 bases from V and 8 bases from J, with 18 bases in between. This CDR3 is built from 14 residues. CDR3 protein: CASSQHTYPGGYTF. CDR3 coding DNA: TGTGCCAGCAGTCAACATACCTACCCGGGGGGCTACACCTTC.

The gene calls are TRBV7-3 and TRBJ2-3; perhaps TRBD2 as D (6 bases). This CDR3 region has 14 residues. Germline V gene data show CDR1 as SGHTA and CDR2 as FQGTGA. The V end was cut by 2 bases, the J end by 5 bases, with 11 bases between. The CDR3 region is CASSLGGSGDTQYF. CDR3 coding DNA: TGTGCCAGCAGCTTAGGAGGGAGCGGAGATACGCAGTATTTT.

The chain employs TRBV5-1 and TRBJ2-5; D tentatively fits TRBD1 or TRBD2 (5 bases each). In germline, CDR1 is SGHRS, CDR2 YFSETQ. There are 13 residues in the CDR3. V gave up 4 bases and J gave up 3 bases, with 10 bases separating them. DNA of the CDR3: TGCGCCAGCAGCCCCGGGACGGAAGAGACCCAGTACTTC. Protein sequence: CASSPGTEETQYF. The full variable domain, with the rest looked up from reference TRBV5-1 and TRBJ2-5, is KAGVTQTPRYLIKTRGQQVTLSCSPISGHRSVSWYQQTPGQGLQFLFEYFSETQRNKGNFPGRFSGRQFSNSRSEMNVSTLELGDSALYLCASSPGTEETQYFGPGTRLLVL.

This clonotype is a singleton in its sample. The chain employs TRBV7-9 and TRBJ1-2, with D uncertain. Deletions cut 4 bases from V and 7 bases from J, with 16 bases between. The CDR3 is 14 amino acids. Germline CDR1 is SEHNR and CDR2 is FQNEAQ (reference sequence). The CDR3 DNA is TGTGCCAGCAGCTCCGGCTCCTATCAGTCTGGCTACACCTTC. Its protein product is CASSSGSYQSGYTF. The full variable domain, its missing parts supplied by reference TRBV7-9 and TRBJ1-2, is DTGVSQNPRHKITKRGQNVTFRCDPISEHNRLYWYRQTLGQGPEFLTYFQNEAQLEKSRLLSDRFSAERPKGSFSTLEIQRTEQGDSAMYLCASSSGSYQSGYTFGSGTRLTVV.

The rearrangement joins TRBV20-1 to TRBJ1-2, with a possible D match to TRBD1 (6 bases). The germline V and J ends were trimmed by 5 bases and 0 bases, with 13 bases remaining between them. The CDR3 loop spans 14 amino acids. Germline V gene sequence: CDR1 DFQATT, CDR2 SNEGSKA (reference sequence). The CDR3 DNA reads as TGCAGTGCTGGGCCTTGGACAGCTAACTATGGCTACACCTTC. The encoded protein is CSAGPWTANYGYTF.

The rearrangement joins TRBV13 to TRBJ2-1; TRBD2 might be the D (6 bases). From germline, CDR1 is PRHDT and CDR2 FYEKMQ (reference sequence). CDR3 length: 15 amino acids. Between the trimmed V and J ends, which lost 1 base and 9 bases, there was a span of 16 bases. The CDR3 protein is CASSLAPPIAVEQFF. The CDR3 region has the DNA TGTGCCAGCAGCTTAGCCCCCCCCATAGCGGTTGAGCAGTTCTTC. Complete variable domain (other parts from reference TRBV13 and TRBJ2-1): AAGVIQSPRHLIKEKRETATLKCYPIPRHDTVYWYQQGPGQDPQFLISFYEKMQSDKGSIPDRFSAQQFSDYHSELNMSSLELGDSALYFCASSLAPPIAVEQFFGPGTRLTVL.

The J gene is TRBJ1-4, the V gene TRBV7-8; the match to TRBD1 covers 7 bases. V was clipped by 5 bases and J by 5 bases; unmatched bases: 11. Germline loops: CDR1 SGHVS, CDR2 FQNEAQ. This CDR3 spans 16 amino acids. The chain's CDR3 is CASSAVRGQINEKLFF. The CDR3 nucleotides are TGTGCCAGCAGCGCCGTCCGGGGACAGATAAATGAAAAACTGTTTTTT. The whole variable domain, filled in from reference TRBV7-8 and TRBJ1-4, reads GAGVSQSPRYKVAKRGQDVALRCDPISGHVSLFWYQQALGQGPEFLTYFQNEAQLDKSGLPSDRFFAERPEGSVSTLKIQRTQQEDSAVYLCASSAVRGQINEKLFFGSGTQLSVL.